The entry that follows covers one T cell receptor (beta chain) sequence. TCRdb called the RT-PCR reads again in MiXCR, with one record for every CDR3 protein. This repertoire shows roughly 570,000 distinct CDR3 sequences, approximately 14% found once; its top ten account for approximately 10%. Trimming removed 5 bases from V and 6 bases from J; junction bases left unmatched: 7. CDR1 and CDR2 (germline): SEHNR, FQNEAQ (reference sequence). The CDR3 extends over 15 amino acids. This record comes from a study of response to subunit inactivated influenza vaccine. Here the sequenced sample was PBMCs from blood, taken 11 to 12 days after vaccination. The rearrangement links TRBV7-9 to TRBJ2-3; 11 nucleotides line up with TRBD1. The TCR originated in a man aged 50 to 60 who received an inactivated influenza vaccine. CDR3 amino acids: CASSPHGTGGDTQYF. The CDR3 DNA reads TGTGCCAGCAGCCCGCACGGGACAGGGGGGGATACGCAGTATTTT.